Following are 11 T cell receptor beta chains from one sample sequenced in a study of blood T cell repertoires in COVID-19. The data were produced by immunoSEQ multiplex PCR, yet TCRdb's version contains in-frame clones alone and is incomplete. The sample includes about 110,000 clones, more than 75% of them seen just once. Material: peripheral blood. The receptors were sampled from a woman in her fifties or sixties with acute or convalescent COVID-19.

In its sample, this clone was seen once. The genes are TRBV18 and TRBJ2-3, with unresolved D. Trimming left V 6 bases short and J 0 bases short, with 13 bases between. The CDR3 sequence is 15 residues long. From germline, CDR1 is KGHSH and CDR2 LQKENI. This CDR3 reads CASSPGPPSTDTQYF. CDR3 DNA sequence: TGTGCCAGCTCGCCTGGGCCCCCAAGCACAGATACGCAGTATTTT.

The J gene is TRBJ2-1, the V gene TRBV20-1; D gene ambiguous. The V gene lost 3 bases and the J gene lost 5 bases, with 14 bases spanning the gap. The CDR3 is 14 amino acids. Germline V lookup: CDR1 DFQATT, CDR2 SNEGSKA (reference sequence). CDR3 nucleotide sequence: TGCAGTGCTAGTGGTTCTGGCAGCGACAATGAGCAGTTCTTC. It is translated as CSASGSGSDNEQFF.

This clone was observed a single time. The genes are TRBV6-5 and TRBJ2-7; TRBD1 matches at 9 bases. From germline, CDR1 is MNHEY and CDR2 SVGAGI. The length of the CDR3 is 15 residues. The V gene end was trimmed by 6 bases and the J gene end by 2 bases; junction bases not matched to a gene: 8. The DNA for the CDR3 is TGTGCCAGCAGGCGATCGGGACAGGGTGCCTACGAGCAGTACTTC. It specifies CASRRSGQGAYEQYF.

DNA of the CDR3: TGTGCCAGCAGTTTAGATATAGGACAGTTGAATTCACCCCTCCACTTT. Protein: CASSLDIGQLNSPLHF. V and J are TRBV28 and TRBJ1-6, with D perhaps TRBD1 (6 bases). The CDR3 covers 16 residues. Germline V CDR1 and CDR2: MDHEN, SYDVKM. The V gene lost 2 bases and the J gene lost 7 bases, with 15 bases spanning the gap.

This sequence joins TRBV6-1 and TRBJ2-1; no firm D call. V shed 1 base and J shed 6 bases, with 13 bases lying between them. There are 15 residues in the CDR3. Germline lookup yields CDR1 MNHNS and CDR2 SASEGT. CDR3 sequence reads: CASSEVTGDSNEQFF. In nucleotides, the CDR3 is TGTGCCAGCAGTGAAGTCACCGGAGACTCCAATGAGCAGTTCTTC.

The rearrangement uses TRBV28 and TRBJ2-7; D is possibly TRBD2 (5 bases). CDR3 size: 14 residues. Germline lookup yields CDR1 MDHEN and CDR2 SYDVKM. V was trimmed by 8 bases and J by 2 bases, leaving 16 bases between them. The CDR3 is CASSTAPTTYEQYF. CDR3 in DNA: TGTGCCAGCTCTACCGCCCCGACTACCTACGAGCAGTACTTC.

The chain uses TRBV6-6 and TRBJ1-1; D is unresolved. Germline CDR1 is MNHNY and CDR2 is SVGAGI (reference sequence). V was clipped by 6 bases and J by 5 bases, with 10 bases between them. The CDR3 extends over 12 amino acids. CDR3 DNA: TGTGCCAGCAGCCGAGACACTACTGAAGCTTTCTTT. This translates into CASSRDTTEAFF.

The V gene is TRBV6-5, the J gene TRBJ2-7; 11 positions agree with TRBD1. The germline V gene encodes CDR1 MNHEY and CDR2 SVGAGI. The CDR3 covers 15 residues. V was clipped by 6 bases and J by 2 bases; unmatched bases: 6. In DNA form, the CDR3 reads TGTGCCAGCAGAAAAGGACAGGGGGCAACCTACGAGCAGTACTTC. This sequence encodes CASRKGQGATYEQYF.

The rearrangement uses TRBV28 and TRBJ2-2; 11 bases are shared with TRBD2. The CDR3 runs to 16 residues. V shed 5 bases and J 1 base; nucleotides not matched to a gene: 3. Germline CDR1 and CDR2: MDHEN and SYDVKM. The CDR3 sequence is CASSAGLAGNTGELFF. Written as DNA, the CDR3 is TGTGCCAGCAGTGCCGGACTAGCGGGGAACACCGGGGAGCTGTTTTTT.

This rearrangement joins TRBV27 to TRBJ2-7; D remains ambiguous. The CDR3 contains 14 residues. V lost 2 bases and J 2 bases, leaving 10 bases between the germline ends. Germline V gene data show CDR1 as MNHEY and CDR2 as SMNVEV (reference sequence). CDR3 DNA: TGTGCCAGCAGTTTACGCGCGCTTACCTACGAGCAGTACTTC. Translated, it gives CASSLRALTYEQYF.

The chain is built from TRBV2 and TRBJ1-5; maybe TRBD1 (5 bases). The length of the CDR3 is 13 residues. CDR1 and CDR2 from the germline V gene are SNHLY and FYNNEI. With 5 bases removed from V and 9 bases from J, the gap between germline ends came to 14 bases. The CDR3 DNA reads TGTGCCAGCAGTCTACAGGTTCAGGGGCCCCAGCATTTT. Translating it yields CASSLQVQGPQHF.